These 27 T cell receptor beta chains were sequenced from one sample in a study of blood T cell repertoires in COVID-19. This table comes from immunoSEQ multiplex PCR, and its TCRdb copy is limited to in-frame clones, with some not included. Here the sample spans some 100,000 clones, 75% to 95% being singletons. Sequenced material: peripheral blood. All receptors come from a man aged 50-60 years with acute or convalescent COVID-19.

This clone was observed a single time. The CDR3 nucleotides read TGTGCCACCGACGCCGGGCAGGGAGGCGGCACTGAAGCTTTCTTT. This sequence encodes CATDAGQGGGTEAFF. V gene TRBV5-6 combines with J gene TRBJ1-1, with D maybe TRBD1 (5 bases). CDR3 length equals 15 residues. Germline CDR1 and CDR2: SGHDT and YYEEEE. V shed 9 bases and J shed 4 bases, with 22 bases lying between them.

The CDR3 sequence: CASSLEPARETQYF. The CDR3, as DNA: TGTGCCAGCAGCTTAGAGCCGGCGAGGGAGACCCAGTACTTC. The chain is built from TRBV7-2 and TRBJ2-5; the D is unclear. The germline V gene has CDR1 SGHTA and CDR2 FQGNSA. The CDR3 extends over 14 amino acids. V dropped 1 base and J dropped 5 bases, with 11 bases sitting between them.

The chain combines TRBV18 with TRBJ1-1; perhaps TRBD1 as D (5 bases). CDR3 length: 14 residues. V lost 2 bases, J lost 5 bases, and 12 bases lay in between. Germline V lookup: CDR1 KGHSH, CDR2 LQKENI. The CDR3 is CASSPGREGTEAFF. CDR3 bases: TGTGCCAGCTCACCAGGAAGGGAGGGGACTGAAGCTTTCTTT.

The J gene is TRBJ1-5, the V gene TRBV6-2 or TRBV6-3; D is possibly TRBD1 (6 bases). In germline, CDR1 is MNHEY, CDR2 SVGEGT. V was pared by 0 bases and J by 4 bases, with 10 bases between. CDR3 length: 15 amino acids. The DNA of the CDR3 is TGTGCCAGCAGTTACTCGGGGGACAAGAATCAGCCCCAGCATTTT. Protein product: CASSYSGDKNQPQHF.

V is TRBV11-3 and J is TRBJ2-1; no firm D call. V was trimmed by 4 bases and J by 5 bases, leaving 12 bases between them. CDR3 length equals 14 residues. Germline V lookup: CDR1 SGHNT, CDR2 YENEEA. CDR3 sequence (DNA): TGTGCCAGCAGCTACGGAGCCGGTCACAATGAGCAGTTCTTC. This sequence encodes CASSYGAGHNEQFF.

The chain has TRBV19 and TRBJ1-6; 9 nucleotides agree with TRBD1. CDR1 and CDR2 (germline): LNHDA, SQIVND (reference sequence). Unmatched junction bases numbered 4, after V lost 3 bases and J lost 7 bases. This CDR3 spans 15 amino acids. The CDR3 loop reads CASSMGQGRNSPLHF. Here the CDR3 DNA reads TGTGCCAGTAGTATGGGACAGGGACGGAATTCACCCCTCCACTTT.

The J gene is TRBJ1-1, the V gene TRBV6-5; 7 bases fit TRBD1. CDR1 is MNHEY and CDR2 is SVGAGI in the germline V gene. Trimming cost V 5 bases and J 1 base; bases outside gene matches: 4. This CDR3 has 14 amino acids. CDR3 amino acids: CASSRGTENTEAFF. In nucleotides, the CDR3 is TGTGCCAGCAGTCGAGGGACAGAGAACACTGAAGCTTTCTTT.

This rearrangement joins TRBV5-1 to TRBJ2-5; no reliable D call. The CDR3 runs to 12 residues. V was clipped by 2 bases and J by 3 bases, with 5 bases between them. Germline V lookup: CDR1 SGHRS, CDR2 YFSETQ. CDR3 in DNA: TGCGCCAGCAGCTTACCTAAAGAGACCCAGTACTTC. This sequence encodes CASSLPKETQYF.

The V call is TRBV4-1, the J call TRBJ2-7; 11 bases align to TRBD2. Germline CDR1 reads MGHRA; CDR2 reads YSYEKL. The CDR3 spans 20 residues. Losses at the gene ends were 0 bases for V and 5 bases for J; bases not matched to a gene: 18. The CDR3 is CASSQDPRTSGQWPPDEQYF. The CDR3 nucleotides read TGCGCCAGCAGCCAAGATCCCCGGACTAGCGGGCAATGGCCTCCTGACGAGCAGTACTTC.

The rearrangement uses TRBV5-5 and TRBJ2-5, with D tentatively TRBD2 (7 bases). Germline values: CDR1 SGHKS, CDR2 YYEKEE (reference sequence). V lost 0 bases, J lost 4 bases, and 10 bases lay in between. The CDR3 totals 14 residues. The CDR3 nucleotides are TGTGCCAGCAGCTTGGAGGGGGGGAGAGAGACCCAGTACTTC. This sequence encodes CASSLEGGRETQYF.

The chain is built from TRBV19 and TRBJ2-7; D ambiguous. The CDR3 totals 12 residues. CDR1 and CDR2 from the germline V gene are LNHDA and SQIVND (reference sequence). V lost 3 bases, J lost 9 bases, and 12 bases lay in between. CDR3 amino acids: CASSIPGMAQYF. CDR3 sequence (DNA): TGTGCCAGTAGTATCCCAGGAATGGCGCAGTACTTC.

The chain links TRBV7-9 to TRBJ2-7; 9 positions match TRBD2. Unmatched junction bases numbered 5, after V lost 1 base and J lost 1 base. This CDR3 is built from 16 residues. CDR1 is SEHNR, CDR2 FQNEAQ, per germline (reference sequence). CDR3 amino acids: CASSLETSGPSYEQYF. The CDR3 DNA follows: TGTGCCAGCAGCTTAGAGACTAGCGGTCCTTCCTACGAGCAGTACTTC.

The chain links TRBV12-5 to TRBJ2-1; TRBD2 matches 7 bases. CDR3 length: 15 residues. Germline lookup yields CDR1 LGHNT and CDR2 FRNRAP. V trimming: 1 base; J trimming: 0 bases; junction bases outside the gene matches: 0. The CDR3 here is CASGLGTSSYNEQFF. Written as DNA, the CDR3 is TGTGCTAGTGGTTTGGGGACTAGCTCCTACAATGAGCAGTTCTTC.

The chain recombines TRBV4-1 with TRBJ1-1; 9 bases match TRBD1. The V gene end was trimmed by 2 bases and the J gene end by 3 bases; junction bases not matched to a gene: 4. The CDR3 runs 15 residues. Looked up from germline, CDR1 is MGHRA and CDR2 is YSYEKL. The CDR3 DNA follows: TGCGCCAGCAGCCAACCGGGACAGGGATACACTGAAGCTTTCTTT. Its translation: CASSQPGQGYTEAFF.

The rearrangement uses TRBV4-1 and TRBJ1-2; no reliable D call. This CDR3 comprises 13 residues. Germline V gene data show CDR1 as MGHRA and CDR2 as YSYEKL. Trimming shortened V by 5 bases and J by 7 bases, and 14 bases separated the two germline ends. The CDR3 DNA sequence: TGCGCCAGCAGCTACATAGGAGGGTCTGGCTACACCTTC. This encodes CASSYIGGSGYTF.

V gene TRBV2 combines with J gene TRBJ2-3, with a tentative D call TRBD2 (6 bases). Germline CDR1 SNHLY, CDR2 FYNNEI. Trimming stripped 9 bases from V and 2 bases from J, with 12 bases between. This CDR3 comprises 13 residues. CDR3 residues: CASQGLITDTQYF. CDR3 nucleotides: TGTGCCAGTCAGGGACTTATCACAGATACGCAGTATTTT.

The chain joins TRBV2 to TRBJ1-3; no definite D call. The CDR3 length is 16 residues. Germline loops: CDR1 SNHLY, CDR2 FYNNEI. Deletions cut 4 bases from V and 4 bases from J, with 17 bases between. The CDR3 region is CASSVEEARKGNTIYF. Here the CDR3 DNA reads TGTGCCAGCAGTGTGGAGGAGGCGCGGAAGGGAAACACCATATATTTT.

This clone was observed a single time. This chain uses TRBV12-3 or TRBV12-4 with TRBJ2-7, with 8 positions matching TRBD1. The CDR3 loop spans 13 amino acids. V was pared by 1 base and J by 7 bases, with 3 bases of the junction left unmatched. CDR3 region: CASSLGTGWEQYF. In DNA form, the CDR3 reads TGTGCCAGCAGTTTAGGGACAGGGTGGGAGCAGTACTTC.

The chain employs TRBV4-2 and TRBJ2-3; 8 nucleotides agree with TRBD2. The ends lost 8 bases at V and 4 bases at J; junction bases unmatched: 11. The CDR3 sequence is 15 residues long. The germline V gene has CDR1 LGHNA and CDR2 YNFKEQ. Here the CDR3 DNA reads TGTGCCAGCCGACAGGCTAGCGGGCATTCAGATACGCAGTATTTT. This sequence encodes CASRQASGHSDTQYF.

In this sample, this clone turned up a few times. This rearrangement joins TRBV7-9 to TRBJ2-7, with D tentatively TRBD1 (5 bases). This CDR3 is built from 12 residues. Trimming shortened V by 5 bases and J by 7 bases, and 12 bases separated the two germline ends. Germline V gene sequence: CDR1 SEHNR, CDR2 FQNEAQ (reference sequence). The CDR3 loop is CASSHSRGEQYF. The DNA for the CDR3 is TGTGCCAGCAGCCACTCAAGGGGTGAGCAGTACTTC. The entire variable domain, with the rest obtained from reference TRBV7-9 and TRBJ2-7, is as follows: DTGVSQNPRHKITKRGQNVTFRCDPISEHNRLYWYRQTLGQGPEFLTYFQNEAQLEKSRLLSDRFSAERPKGSFSTLEIQRTEQGDSAMYLCASSHSRGEQYFGPGTRLTVT.

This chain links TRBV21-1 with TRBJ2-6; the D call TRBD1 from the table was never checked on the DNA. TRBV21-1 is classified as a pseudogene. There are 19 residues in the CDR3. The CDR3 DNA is TGTGCCAGCAGCAACCCCTTGCCGGGACATCACTCTGGGGCCAACGTCCTGACTTTC. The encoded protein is CASSNPLPGHHSGANVLTF.

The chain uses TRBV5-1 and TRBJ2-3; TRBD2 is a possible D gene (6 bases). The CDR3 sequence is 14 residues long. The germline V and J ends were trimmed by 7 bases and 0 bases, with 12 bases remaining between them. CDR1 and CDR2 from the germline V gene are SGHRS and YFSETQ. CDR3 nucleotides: TGCGCCAGCTTTTTAGCGGCCAGCACAGATACGCAGTATTTT. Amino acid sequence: CASFLAASTDTQYF.

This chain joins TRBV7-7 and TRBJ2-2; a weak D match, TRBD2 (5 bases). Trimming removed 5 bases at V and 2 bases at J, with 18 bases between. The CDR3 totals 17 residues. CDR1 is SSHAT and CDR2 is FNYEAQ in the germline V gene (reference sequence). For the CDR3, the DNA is TGTGCCAGCAGCCCATCGACGGGATCCAGAAACACCGGGGAGCTGTTTTTT. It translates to CASSPSTGSRNTGELFF.

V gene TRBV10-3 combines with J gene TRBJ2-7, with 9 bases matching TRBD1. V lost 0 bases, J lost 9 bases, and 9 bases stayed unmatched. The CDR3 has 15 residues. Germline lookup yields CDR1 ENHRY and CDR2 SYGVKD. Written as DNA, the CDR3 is TGTGCCATCAGTGAGTCCCGGACAGGGGAAAGAGGGCAGTACTTC. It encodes CAISESRTGERGQYF.

CDR3 sequence (DNA): TGTGCCAGCAGCCCGGGCGGCCGGAACAGGGGGCCGAACACTGAAGCTTTCTTT. It yields the protein CASSPGGRNRGPNTEAFF. The chain recombines TRBV5-4 with TRBJ1-1; 9 bases agree with TRBD1. The CDR3 is 18 residues long. With 4 bases clipped from V and 1 base from J, the junction kept 14 bases outside the gene matches. Germline CDR1 reads SGHNT; CDR2 reads YYREEE (reference sequence).

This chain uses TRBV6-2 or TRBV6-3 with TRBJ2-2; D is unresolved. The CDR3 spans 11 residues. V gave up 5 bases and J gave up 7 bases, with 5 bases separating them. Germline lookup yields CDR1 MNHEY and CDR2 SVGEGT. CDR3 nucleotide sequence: TGTGCCAGCAGTACCAGCGGGGAGCTGTTTTTT. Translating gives CASSTSGELFF.

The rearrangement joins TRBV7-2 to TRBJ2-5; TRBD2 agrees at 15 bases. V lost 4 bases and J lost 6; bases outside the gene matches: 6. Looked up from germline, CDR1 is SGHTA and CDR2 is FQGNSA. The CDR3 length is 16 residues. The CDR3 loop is CASSSGTSGRTKTQYF. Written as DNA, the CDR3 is TGTGCCAGCAGCTCCGGGACTAGCGGGAGGACCAAGACCCAGTACTTC.